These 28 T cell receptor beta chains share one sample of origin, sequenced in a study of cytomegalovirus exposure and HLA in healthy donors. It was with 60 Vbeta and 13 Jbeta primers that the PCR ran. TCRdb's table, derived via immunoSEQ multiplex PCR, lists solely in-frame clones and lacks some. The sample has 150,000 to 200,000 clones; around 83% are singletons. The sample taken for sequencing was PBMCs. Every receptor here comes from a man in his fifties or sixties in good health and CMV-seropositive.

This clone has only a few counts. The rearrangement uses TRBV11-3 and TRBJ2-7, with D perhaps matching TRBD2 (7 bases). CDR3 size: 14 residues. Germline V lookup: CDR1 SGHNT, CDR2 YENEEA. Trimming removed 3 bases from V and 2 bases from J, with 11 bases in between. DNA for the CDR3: TGTGCCAGCAGCTTTGGGGGGGGCCCCTACGAGCAGTACTTC. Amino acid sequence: CASSFGGGPYEQYF.

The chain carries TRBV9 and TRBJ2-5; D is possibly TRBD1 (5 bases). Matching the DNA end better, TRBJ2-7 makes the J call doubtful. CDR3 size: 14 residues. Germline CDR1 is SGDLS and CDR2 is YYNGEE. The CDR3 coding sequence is TGTGCCAGCAGCGTTGGGGCGGAACCCTACGAGCAGTACTTC. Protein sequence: CASSVGAEPYEQYF.

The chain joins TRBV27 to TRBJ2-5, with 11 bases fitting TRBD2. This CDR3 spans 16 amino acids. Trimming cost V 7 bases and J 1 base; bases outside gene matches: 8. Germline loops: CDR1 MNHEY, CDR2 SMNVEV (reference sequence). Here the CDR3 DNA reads TGTGCCAGCAAACTAGCGGGGGAGCCCTCCCAAGAGACCCAGTACTTC. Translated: CASKLAGEPSQETQYF.

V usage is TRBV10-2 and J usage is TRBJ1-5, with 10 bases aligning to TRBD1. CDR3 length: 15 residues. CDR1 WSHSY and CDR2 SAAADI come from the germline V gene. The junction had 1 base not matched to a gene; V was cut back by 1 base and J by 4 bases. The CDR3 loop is CASSEWTGGNQPQHF. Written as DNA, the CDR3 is TGCGCCAGCAGTGAGTGGACAGGGGGGAATCAGCCCCAGCATTTT.

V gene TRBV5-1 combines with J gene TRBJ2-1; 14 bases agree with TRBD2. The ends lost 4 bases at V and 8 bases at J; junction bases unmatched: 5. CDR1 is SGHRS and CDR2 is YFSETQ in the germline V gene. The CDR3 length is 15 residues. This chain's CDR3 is CASSPGTSGRDEQFF. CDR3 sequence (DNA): TGCGCCAGCAGCCCCGGGACTAGCGGGAGAGATGAGCAGTTCTTC.

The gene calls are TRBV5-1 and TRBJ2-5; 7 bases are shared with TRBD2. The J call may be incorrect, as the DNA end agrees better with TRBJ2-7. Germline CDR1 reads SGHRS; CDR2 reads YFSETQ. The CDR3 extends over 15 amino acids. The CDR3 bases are TGCGCCAGCAGCTTGGTGGCGGGAGATACCTACGAGCAGTACTTC. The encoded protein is CASSLVAGDTYEQYF.

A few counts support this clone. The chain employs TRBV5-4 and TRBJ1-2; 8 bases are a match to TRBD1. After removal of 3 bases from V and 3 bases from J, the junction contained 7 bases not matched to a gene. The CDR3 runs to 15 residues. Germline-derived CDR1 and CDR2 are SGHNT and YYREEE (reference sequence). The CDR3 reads CASSSDRGWHYGYTF. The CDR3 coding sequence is TGTGCCAGCAGCTCCGACAGGGGTTGGCACTATGGCTACACCTTC.

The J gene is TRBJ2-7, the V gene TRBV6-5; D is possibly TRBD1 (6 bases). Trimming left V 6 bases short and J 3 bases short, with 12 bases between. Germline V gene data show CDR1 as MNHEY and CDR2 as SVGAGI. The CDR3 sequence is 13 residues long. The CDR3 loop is CASSSLGGYEQYF. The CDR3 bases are TGTGCCAGCAGCTCGTTAGGGGGCTACGAGCAGTACTTC.

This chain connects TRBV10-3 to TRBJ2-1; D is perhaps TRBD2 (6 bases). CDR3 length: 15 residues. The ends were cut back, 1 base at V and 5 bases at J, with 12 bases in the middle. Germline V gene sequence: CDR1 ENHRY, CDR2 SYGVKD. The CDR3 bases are TGTGCCATCAGTGAGTGGACTACCAAGAACAATGAGCAGTTCTTC. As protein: CAISEWTTKNNEQFF.

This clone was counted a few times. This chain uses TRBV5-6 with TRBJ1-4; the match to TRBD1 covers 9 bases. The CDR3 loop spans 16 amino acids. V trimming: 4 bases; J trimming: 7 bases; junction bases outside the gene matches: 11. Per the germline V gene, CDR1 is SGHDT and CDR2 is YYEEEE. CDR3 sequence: CASSTGTGQVVEKLFF. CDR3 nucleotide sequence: TGTGCCAGCAGCACCGGGACAGGGCAGGTTGTTGAAAAACTGTTTTTT.

The CDR3 region is CASNPGVGNQPQHF. The CDR3, as DNA: TGTGCCAGTAATCCGGGGGTTGGCAATCAGCCCCAGCATTTT. The rearrangement uses TRBV19 and TRBJ1-5, with D maybe TRBD1 (5 bases). Germline V CDR1 and CDR2: LNHDA, SQIVND (reference sequence). This CDR3 has 14 amino acids. V was clipped by 7 bases and J by 2 bases, with 12 bases between them.

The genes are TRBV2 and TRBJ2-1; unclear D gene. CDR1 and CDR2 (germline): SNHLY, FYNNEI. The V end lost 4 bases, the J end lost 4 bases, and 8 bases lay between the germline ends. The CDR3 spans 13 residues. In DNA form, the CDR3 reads TGTGCCAGCAGTGGGTACGGTTACAATGAGCAGTTCTTC. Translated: CASSGYGYNEQFF.

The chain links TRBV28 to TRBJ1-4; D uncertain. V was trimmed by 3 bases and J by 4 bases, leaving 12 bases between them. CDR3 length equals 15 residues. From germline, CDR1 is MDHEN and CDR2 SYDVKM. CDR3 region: CASSFITAVNEKLFF. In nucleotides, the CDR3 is TGTGCCAGCAGTTTCATAACAGCAGTTAATGAAAAACTGTTTTTT.

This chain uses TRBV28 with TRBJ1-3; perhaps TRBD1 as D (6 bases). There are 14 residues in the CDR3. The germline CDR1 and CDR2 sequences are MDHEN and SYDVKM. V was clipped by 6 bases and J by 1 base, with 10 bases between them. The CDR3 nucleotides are TGTGCCAGCAGGCCTACAGGGTCTGGAAACACCATATATTTT. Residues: CASRPTGSGNTIYF.

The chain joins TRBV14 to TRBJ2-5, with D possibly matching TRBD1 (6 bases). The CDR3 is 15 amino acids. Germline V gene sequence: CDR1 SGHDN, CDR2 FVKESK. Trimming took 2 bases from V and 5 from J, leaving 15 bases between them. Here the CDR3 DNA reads TGTGCCAGCAGCCAAACGCAGGGGAAGGGGGAGACCCAGTACTTC. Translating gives CASSQTQGKGETQYF.

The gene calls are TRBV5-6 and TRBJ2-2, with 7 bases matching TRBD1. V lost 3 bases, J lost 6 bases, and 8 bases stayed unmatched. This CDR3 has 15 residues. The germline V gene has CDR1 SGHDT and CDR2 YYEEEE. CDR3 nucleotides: TGTGCCAGCAGCTCCCCTGGACAGGTTTCCGGGGAGCTGTTTTTT. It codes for CASSSPGQVSGELFF.

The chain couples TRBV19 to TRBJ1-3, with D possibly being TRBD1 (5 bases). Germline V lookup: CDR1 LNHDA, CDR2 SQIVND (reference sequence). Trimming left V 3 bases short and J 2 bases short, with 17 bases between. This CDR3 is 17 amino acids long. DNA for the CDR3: TGTGCCAGTAGTATTCCCCGGGCAGGGAAGGCTGGAAACACCATATATTTT. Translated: CASSIPRAGKAGNTIYF.

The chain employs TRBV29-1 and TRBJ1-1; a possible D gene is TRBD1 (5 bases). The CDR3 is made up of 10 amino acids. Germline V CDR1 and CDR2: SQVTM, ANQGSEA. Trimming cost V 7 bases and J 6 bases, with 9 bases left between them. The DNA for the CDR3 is TGCAGCGCTCAGGGTTCTGAAGCTTTCTTT. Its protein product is CSAQGSEAFF. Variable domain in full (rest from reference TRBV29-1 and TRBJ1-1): SAVISQKPSRDICQRGTSLTIQCQVDSQVTMMFWYRQQPGQSLTLIATANQGSEATYESGFVIDKFPISRPNLTFSTLTVSNMSPEDSSIYLCSAQGSEAFFGQGTRLTVV.

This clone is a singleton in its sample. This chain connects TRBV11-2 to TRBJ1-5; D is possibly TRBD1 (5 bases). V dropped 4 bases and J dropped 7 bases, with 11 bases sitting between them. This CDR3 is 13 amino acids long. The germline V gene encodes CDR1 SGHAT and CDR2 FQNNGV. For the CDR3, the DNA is TGTGCCAGCAGCTGGGACTTGGGGCAGCCCCAGCATTTT. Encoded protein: CASSWDLGQPQHF.

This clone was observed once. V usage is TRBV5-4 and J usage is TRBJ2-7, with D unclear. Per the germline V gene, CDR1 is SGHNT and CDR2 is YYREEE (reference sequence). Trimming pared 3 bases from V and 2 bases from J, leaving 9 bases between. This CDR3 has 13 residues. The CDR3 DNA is TGTGCCAGCAGCTCCGTACACACCTACGAGCAGTACTTC. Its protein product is CASSSVHTYEQYF.

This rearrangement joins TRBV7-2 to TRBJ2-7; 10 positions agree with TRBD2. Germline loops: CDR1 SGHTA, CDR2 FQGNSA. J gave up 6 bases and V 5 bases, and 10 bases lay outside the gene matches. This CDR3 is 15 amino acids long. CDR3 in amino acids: CASSGSSGSPLEQYF. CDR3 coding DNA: TGTGCCAGCAGCGGGTCTAGCGGGAGCCCCCTCGAGCAGTACTTC. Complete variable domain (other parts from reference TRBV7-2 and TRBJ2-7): GAGVSQSPSNKVTEKGKDVELRCDPISGHTALYWYRQSLGQGLEFLIYFQGNSAPDKSGLPSDRFSAERTGGSVSTLTIQRTQQEDSAVYLCASSGSSGSPLEQYFGPGTRLTVT.

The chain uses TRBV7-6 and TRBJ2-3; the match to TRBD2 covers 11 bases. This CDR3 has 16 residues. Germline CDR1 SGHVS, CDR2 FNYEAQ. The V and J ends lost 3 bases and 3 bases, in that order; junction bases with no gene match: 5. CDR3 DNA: TGTGCCAGCAGCTTTCTAGCGGGGGGCCTAACAGATACGCAGTATTTT. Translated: CASSFLAGGLTDTQYF. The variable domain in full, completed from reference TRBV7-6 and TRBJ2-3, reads GAGVSQSPRYKVTKRGQDVALRCDPISGHVSLYWYRQALGQGPEFLTYFNYEAQQDKSGLPNDRFSAERPEGSISTLTIQRTEQRDSAMYRCASSFLAGGLTDTQYFGPGTRLTVL.

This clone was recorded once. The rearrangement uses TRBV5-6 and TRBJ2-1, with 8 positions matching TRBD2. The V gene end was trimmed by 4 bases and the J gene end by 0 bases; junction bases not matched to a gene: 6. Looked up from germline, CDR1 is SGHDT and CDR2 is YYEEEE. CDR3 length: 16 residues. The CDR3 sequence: CASSGLAYPSYNEQFF. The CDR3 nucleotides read TGTGCCAGCAGCGGACTAGCCTATCCCTCCTACAATGAGCAGTTCTTC.

CDR3 sequence (DNA): TGTGCCAGCAGCTCTTACCCGGGGAACCCCGCAAACACCATATATTTT. Amino acid sequence: CASSSYPGNPANTIYF. The chain uses TRBV7-9 and TRBJ1-3; unclear D gene. V dropped 4 bases and J dropped 6 bases, with 19 bases sitting between them. CDR1 SEHNR and CDR2 FQNEAQ come from the germline V gene (reference sequence). The CDR3 spans 16 residues. The variable domain in full, with the rest retrieved from reference TRBV7-9 and TRBJ1-3, is DTGVSQNPRHKITKRGQNVTFRCDPISEHNRLYWYRQTLGQGPEFLTYFQNEAQLEKSRLLSDRFSAERPKGSFSTLEIQRTEQGDSAMYLCASSSYPGNPANTIYFGEGSWLTVV.

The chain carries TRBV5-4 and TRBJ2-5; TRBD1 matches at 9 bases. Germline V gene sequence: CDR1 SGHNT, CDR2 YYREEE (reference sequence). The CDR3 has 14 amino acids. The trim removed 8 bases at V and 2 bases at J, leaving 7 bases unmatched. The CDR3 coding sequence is TGTGCCAGTACCACAGGGGGCCATCAAGAGACCCAGTACTTC. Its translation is CASTTGGHQETQYF.

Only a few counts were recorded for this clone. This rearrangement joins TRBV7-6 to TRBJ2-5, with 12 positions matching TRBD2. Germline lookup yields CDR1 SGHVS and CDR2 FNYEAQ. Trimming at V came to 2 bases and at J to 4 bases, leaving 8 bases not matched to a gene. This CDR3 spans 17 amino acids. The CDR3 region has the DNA TGTGCCAGCAGCTTAAGGTCTAGCGGGGGGGCTGGAGAGACCCAGTACTTC. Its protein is CASSLRSSGGAGETQYF.

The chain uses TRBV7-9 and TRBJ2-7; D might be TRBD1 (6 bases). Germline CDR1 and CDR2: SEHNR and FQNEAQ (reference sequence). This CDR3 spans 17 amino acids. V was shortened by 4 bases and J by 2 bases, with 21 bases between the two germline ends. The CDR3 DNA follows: TGTGCCAGCAGCTCGAGTACAGGGAAGGGACGCACCTACGAGCAGTACTTC. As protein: CASSSSTGKGRTYEQYF.

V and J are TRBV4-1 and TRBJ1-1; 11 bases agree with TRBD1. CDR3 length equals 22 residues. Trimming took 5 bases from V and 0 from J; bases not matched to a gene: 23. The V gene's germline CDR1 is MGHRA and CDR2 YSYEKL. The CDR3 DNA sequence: TGCGCCAGCAGCACCCGGACAGGGGGCGTCAAATTGGGCCAGGTGATGAACACTGAAGCTTTCTTT. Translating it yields CASSTRTGGVKLGQVMNTEAFF.